This TCR beta chain was identified during a study of cytomegalovirus exposure and HLA in healthy donors. Germline values: CDR1 MNHEY, CDR2 SVGAGI. CDR3 length equals 15 residues. With 5 bases clipped from V and 2 bases from J, the junction kept 5 bases outside the gene matches. PCR amplification relied on 60 Vbeta primers (plus 13 Jbeta primers). Some clones are missing from TCRdb's copy, which holds only in-frame ones; the method was immunoSEQ multiplex PCR. Among roughly 150,000 clones listed, more than 80% were seen once. This clone was recorded a few times. The specimen was PBMCs. The clonotype originates from a male donor in good health and CMV-seronegative. The J gene is TRBJ2-7, the V gene TRBV6-5; 11 nucleotides match TRBD1. DNA for the CDR3: TGTGCCAGCAGTAGGCCGGGACAGGGGGCCTACGAGCAGTACTTC. It is translated as CASSRPGQGAYEQYF.